Listed here is a single T cell receptor beta chain. The source of the sample is a study of blood T cell repertoires in COVID-19. The repertoire was sequenced with immunoSEQ multiplex PCR; TCRdb's copy has only in-frame clones and lacks some. The data show roughly 290,000 clones, about 85% seen once. The CDR3 runs to 14 residues. V lost 8 bases and J lost 14, with 22 bases in between. Germline loops: CDR1 LNHDA, CDR2 SQIVND (reference sequence). The chain couples TRBV19 to TRBJ1-6; maybe TRBD1 (5 bases). The source material was peripheral blood. The receptor's source is a woman between 45 and 60 years old with active or convalescent COVID-19. CDR3 in DNA: TGTGCCAGTGCAAGCGGGACGGAGGGTTATGCCCTCCACTTT. Its protein product is CASASGTEGYALHF.